These 14 T cell receptor beta chains came from one sample sequenced in a study of T-cell reconstitution after alpha-beta-depleted transplantation in children. Unique molecular identifiers were incorporated into the prepared TCRbeta library. TCRdb fed the PCR reads into MiXCR, producing one record per CDR3 protein. The table shows almost 600,000 distinct CDR3 sequences, with about a quarter occurring only once. The sequencing here drew on PBMCs, taken before TCRalphabeta/CD19-depleted stem cell transplant. These receptors all come from a boy under two years old with Wiskott-Aldrich syndrome, due to receive a stem cell transplant.

The gene calls are TRBV2 and TRBJ1-2; D is unclear. This CDR3 has 11 residues. Germline CDR1 is SNHLY and CDR2 is FYNNEI. Trimming left V 8 bases short and J 0 bases short, with 4 bases between. This chain's CDR3 is CASGTNYGYTF. In DNA form, the CDR3 reads TGTGCCAGCGGGACTAACTATGGCTACACCTTC.

The sample holds a few counts of this clonotype. The V gene is TRBV9, the J gene TRBJ2-5; D perhaps matches TRBD1 (5 bases). The V end lost 0 bases, the J end lost 4 bases, and 13 bases lay between the germline ends. The germline V gene has CDR1 SGDLS and CDR2 YYNGEE. The CDR3 has 15 residues. CDR3 in DNA: TGTGCCAGCAGCGTAGAAGCAGGGCAGGGAGAGACCCAGTACTTC. It codes for CASSVEAGQGETQYF.

This clonotype was observed a few times. This chain links TRBV5-1 with TRBJ2-7; D might be TRBD2 (6 bases). The CDR3 has 14 residues. Trimming shortened V by 4 bases and J by 2 bases, and 13 bases separated the two germline ends. The germline gives CDR1 SGHRS, CDR2 YFSETQ. The CDR3 DNA reads as TGCGCCAGCAGCCTGGGACTCGGCGCCTACGAGCAGTACTTC. Translated: CASSLGLGAYEQYF.

The chain recombines TRBV7-6 with TRBJ2-3, with D maybe TRBD2 (6 bases). V was pared by 0 bases and J by 1 base, with 11 bases between. Germline CDR1 and CDR2: SGHVS and FNYEAQ. The CDR3 spans 16 residues. The CDR3 DNA follows: TGTGCCAGCAGCTTAGCGCGGGGCAGCGGCACAGATACGCAGTATTTT. The encoded protein is CASSLARGSGTDTQYF.

In this sample, this clonotype turned up a few times. The chain carries TRBV5-1 and TRBJ2-5; D perhaps matches TRBD2 (7 bases). V was trimmed by 1 base and J by 4 bases, leaving 17 bases between them. There are 16 residues in the CDR3. The germline V gene has CDR1 SGHRS and CDR2 YFSETQ. The chain's CDR3 is CASSLLEGGSPETQYF. For the CDR3, the DNA is TGCGCCAGCAGCTTGCTCGAGGGGGGGTCCCCAGAGACCCAGTACTTC. Complete variable domain (other parts from reference TRBV5-1 and TRBJ2-5): KAGVTQTPRYLIKTRGQQVTLSCSPISGHRSVSWYQQTPGQGLQFLFEYFSETQRNKGNFPGRFSGRQFSNSRSEMNVSTLELGDSALYLCASSLLEGGSPETQYFGPGTRLLVL.

The chain employs TRBV6-1 and TRBJ2-5; TRBD2 matches at 9 bases. V gave up 7 bases and J gave up 1 base; unmatched junction bases: 4. Germline lookup yields CDR1 MNHNS and CDR2 SASEGT. There are 14 residues in the CDR3. This CDR3 is CASTLAGSQETQYF. The DNA for the CDR3 is TGTGCCAGCACGCTAGCGGGGAGCCAAGAGACCCAGTACTTC.

The CDR3 nucleotides are TGTGCCAGCAGCAAAGAGGAGTATAATGAAAAACTGTTTTTT. It encodes CASSKEEYNEKLFF. The chain carries TRBV21-1 and TRBJ1-4. TRBV21-1 is a pseudogene locus. The CDR3 has 14 residues.

The rearrangement links TRBV15 to TRBJ2-7; D might be TRBD1 (6 bases). This CDR3 comprises 15 residues. CDR1 LNHNV and CDR2 YYDKDF come from the germline V gene (reference sequence). Trimming cost V 0 bases and J 5 bases, with 14 bases left between them. The chain's CDR3 is CATSRDQPQGNEQYF. The CDR3 bases are TGTGCCACCAGCAGAGACCAGCCTCAGGGGAACGAGCAGTACTTC.

The chain joins TRBV5-1 to TRBJ2-3, with 7 bases aligning to TRBD1. V trimming: 5 bases; J trimming: 5 bases; junction bases outside the gene matches: 8. The CDR3 covers 14 residues. Germline values: CDR1 SGHRS, CDR2 YFSETQ. CDR3 sequence reads: CASSQGGWGDTQYF. The CDR3 DNA sequence: TGCGCCAGCAGTCAAGGGGGCTGGGGAGATACGCAGTATTTT.

The CDR3 here is CASTGGEGSYEQYF. In nucleotides, the CDR3 is TGTGCCAGCACCGGGGGAGAGGGCTCCTACGAGCAGTACTTC. The chain employs TRBV2 and TRBJ2-7; weak D call: TRBD2 (6 bases). The germline V and J ends were trimmed by 7 bases and 0 bases, with 13 bases remaining between them. This CDR3 is built from 14 residues. Germline CDR1 and CDR2: SNHLY and FYNNEI. The whole variable domain, filled in from reference TRBV2 and TRBJ2-7, reads EPEVTQTPSHQVTQMGQEVILRCVPISNHLYFYWYRQILGQKVEFLVSFYNNEISEKSEIFDDQFSVERPDGSNFTLKIRSTKLEDSAMYFCASTGGEGSYEQYFGPGTRLTVT.

This clonotype turned up a few times. The gene calls are TRBV5-1 and TRBJ2-7, with D perhaps TRBD1 (6 bases). V shed 4 bases and J shed 2 bases, with 10 bases lying between them. The CDR3 spans 13 residues. The germline V gene has CDR1 SGHRS and CDR2 YFSETQ. CDR3: CASSPEGAYEQYF. The CDR3 nucleotides are TGCGCCAGCAGCCCTGAGGGGGCCTACGAGCAGTACTTC.

Points on this clonotype: The junction departs from germline at one end; a sequencing error may be responsible. J is TRBJ2-1 and V is TRBV5-1; 8 nucleotides match TRBD2. The CDR3 totals 14 residues. Germline V gene sequence: CDR1 SGHRS, CDR2 YFSETQ. CDR3 region: CASSLSVTSGPYYF. The CDR3 nucleotides are TGCGCCAGCAGCTTGAGTGTAACTAGCGGTCCTTATTACTTC. Full variable domain (remainder filled in from reference TRBV5-1 and TRBJ2-1): KAGVTQTPRYLIKTRGQQVTLSCSPISGHRSVSWYQQTPGQGLQFLFEYFSETQRNKGNFPGRFSGRQFSNSRSEMNVSTLELGDSALYLCASSLSVTSGPYYFGPGTRLTVL.

The chain links TRBV6-2 or TRBV6-3 to TRBJ2-1; the match to TRBD2 covers 15 bases. The CDR3 totals 21 residues. Losses at the gene ends were 5 bases for V and 1 base for J; bases not matched to a gene: 15. The V gene's germline CDR1 is MNHEY and CDR2 SVGEGT. The CDR3 nucleotides are TGTGCCAGCAGTCCGCGAAGGGGGGGACTAGCGGGAGGAAGTTCCTACAATGAGCAGTTCTTC. Translating it yields CASSPRRGGLAGGSSYNEQFF.

This clonotype occurred a few times. This sequence joins TRBV2 and TRBJ2-1, with D uncertain. With 4 bases removed from V and 7 bases from J, the gap between germline ends came to 20 bases. CDR3 length: 16 residues. Looked up from germline, CDR1 is SNHLY and CDR2 is FYNNEI. This CDR3 is CASSVRVPLLRNEQFF. The CDR3, as DNA: TGTGCCAGCAGTGTAAGAGTACCCCTCCTAAGGAATGAGCAGTTCTTC.